This T cell receptor beta chain emerged from a study of beta chain features in type 1 diabetes (dated 2018 in TCRdb). Describing the broader study: Mean age, gender distribution, total cell number and subset yield were not different between patients and healthy donors. A total of some 100,000,000 sorted cells were examined across all samples, and a strong correlation was observed between cell number per subset and RNA yield. In the study, TCRB repertoires of sorted circulating CD4+ T cell subsets from recently diagnosed type 1 diabetes patients were compared with those of matched healthy donors. Naive and central memory subsets were obtained from all 30 or so donors, but regulatory and stem cell-like memory subsets were isolated from only 8 patients and roughly eight healthy donors. General findings and caveats noted by the study authors: PCR might favor shorter templates, but patient and control samples were amplified and corrected together, so any skew would affect both groups equally. Type 1 diabetes patients showed a moderate but significant shortening of TCRB CDR3 length in all four CD4+ subsets. Fewer insertions and more nucleotide deletions at VDJ recombination sites were observed in patients with type 1 diabetes, implying thymic rearrangement abnormalities. Naive, central memory and regulatory TCRB repertoires appeared to be more similar among patients than among healthy donors. Sequencing cDNA rather than genomic DNA could over-represent highly expressing activated cells, although activation and CD3 levels did not differ between groups. Because the HLA sub-analyses included only small numbers of individuals, any influence of HLA type on TCRB rearrangement was left unresolved.

The entire amount of isolated RNA was reverse transcribed using the High Capacity cDNA Reverse Transcription Kit, so the sequenced TCRB transcripts were expressed ones. Deep immunoSEQ sequencing was performed on naive, central memory and regulatory T cell samples, with an average of roughly 3.6 million total reads per sample. After sorted cells were lysed in RLT buffer, RNA was extracted with DNase-treated RNeasy Micro or Mini kits, with the choice depending on cell number. Each cell subset was processed on its own to prevent cross-contamination, while patient and healthy donor samples were processed together. The immunoSEQ multiplex PCR was used to amplify TCRB sequences from cDNA, yielding 87-bp fragments that span the CDR3 region. Amplicons were sequenced on the Illumina HiSeq platform. On the authors' methods: PCR bias was computationally corrected using synthetic template baselines, reads within Hamming distance 2 were collapsed, and singletons that could not be merged were discarded. Reads were aligned against IMGT so that V, D and J genes, CDR3 length and insertions or deletions at six rearrangement sites could be assigned. Within each subset, clonotype counts were normalized to sorted cell number, after which true diversity and Gini coefficients were computed with the tcR R package. The overlap coefficient, calculated on TCRB nucleotide sequences, was used to quantify repertoire sharing. Out-of-frame TCRB sequences from naive cells were analyzed as a proxy for the pre-selection repertoire. TCRdb limited this immuneACCESS table to in-frame rearrangements with V and J called. A share of clones is missing; checked studies link under half to unresolved V genes, and the rest is unexplained. That table is the source of V, J and clone size, and D and trimming were worked out from the DNA. Present in this sample are 200,000 to 250,000 clones, approximately 16% of which were seen just once. The ten largest make up approximately 0.087% of the sample.

The CDR3 has 14 amino acids, counting the end cysteine and phenylalanine. Here the CDR3 DNA is all that survives: 42 bases in frame from base 1. The V and J ends are trimmed by 4 bases and 5 bases, leaving 15 bases between them. The germline V gene gives CDR1 as SGHTS and CDR2 as YDEGEE. Comment on this clone: Its recognized antigen is unknown. There are no base qualities to consult, and no much larger clone falls within one base.

Each donor gave one peripheral blood draw, averaging about 120 mL, which was collected into heparinised tubes. A BD FACSAria II and a panel including CD45RO, CCR7, CD25, CD127, CD95 and CD27 were used to sort naive, central memory, regulatory and stem cell-like memory CD4+ T cells. Purity was above 98% for every sorted population. PBMCs were isolated immediately by Lymphoprep density gradient centrifugation and stained directly without culture. Samples were stained and sorted in pairs, with one healthy donor and one patient per experiment, so that batch effects were minimized. The origin of this receptor is a man under 40 with type 1 diabetes. Sequencing was performed on naive CD4+ T cells from blood. The cell subset or site label corresponds to: true naive CD4+ T cells. This chain is built from TRBV5-8 and TRBJ1-2; possibly the D gene is TRBD1, per 6 matching bases. CDR3 sequence: CASSPDRRAYGYTF. The nucleotide sequence is TGTGCCAGCAGCCCGGACAGACGGGCGTATGGCTACACCTTC. The CDR3, completed at both ends by the reference TRBV5-8 and TRBJ1-2 genes, gives the full variable domain EAGVTQSPTHLIKTRGQQATLRCSPISGHTSVYWYQQALGLGLQFLLWYDEGEERNRGNFPPRFSGRQFPNYSSELNVNALELEDSALYLCASSPDRRAYGYTFGSGTRLTVV.